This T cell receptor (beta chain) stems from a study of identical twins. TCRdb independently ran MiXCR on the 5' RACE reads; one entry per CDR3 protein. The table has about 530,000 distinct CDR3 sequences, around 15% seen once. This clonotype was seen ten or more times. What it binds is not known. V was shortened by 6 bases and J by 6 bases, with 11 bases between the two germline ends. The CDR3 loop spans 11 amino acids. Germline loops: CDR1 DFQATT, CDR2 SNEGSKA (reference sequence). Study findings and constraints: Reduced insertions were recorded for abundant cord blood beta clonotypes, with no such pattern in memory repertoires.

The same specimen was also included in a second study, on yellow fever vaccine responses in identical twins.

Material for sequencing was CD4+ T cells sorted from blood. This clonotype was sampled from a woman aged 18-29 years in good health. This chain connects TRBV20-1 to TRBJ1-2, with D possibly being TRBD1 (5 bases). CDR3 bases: TGCAGTGCCATACAGGAAAATGGCTACACCTTC. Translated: CSAIQENGYTF.